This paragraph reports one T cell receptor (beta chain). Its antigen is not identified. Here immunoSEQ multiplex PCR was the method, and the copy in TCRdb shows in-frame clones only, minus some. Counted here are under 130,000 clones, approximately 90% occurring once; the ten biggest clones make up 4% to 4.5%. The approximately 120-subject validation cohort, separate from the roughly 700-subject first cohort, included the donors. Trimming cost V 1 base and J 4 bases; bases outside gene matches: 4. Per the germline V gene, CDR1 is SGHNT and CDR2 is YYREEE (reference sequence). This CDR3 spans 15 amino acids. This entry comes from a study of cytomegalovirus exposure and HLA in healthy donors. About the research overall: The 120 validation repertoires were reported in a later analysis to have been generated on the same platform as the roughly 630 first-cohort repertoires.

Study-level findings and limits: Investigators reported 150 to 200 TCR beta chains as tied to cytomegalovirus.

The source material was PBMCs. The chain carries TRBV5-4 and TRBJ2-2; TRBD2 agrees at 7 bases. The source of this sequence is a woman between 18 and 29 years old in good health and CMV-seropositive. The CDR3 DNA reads TGTGCCAGCAGCTTGATAGGACTAGGCACCGGGGAGCTGTTTTTT. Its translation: CASSLIGLGTGELFF.